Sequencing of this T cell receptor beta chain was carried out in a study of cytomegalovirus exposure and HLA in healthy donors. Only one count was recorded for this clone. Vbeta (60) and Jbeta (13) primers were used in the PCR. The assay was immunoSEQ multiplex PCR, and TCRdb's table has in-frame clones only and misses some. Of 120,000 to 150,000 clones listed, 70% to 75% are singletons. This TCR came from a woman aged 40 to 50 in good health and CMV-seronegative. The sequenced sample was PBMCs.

In DNA form, the CDR3 reads TGTGCCAGCTCACCATTCGCGGAGGTGGATGAAAAACTGTTTTTT. This sequence encodes CASSPFAEVDEKLFF. This chain uses TRBV18 with TRBJ1-4; D gene unclear. Germline loops: CDR1 KGHSH, CDR2 LQKENI. The CDR3 loop spans 15 amino acids. Between the trimmed V and J ends, which lost 2 bases and 6 bases, there was a span of 13 bases.